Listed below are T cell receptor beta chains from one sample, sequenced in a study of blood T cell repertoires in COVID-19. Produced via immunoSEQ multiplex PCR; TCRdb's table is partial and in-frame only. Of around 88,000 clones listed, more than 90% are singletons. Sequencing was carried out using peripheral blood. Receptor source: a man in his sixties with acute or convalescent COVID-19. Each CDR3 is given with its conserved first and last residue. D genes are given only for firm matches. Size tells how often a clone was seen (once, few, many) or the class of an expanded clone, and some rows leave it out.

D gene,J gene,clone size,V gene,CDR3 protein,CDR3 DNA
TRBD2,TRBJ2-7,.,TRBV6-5,CASSTTSGRVREQYF,TGTGCCAGCAGCACTACTAGCGGGAGAGTGAGGGAGCAGTACTTC
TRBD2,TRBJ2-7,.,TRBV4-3,CASSQGTSGRDLAYEQYF,TGCGCCAGCAGCCAAGGGACTAGCGGGAGGGATTTGGCCTACGAGCAGTACTTC
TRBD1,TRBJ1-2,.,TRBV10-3,CAISESGQNYGYTF,TGTGCCATCAGTGAGTCGGGACAGAACTATGGCTACACCTTC
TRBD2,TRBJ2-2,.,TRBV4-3,CASGRGWTGELFF,TGCGCCAGCGGGAGGGGATGGACCGGGGAGCTGTTTTTT
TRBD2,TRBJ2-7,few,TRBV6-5,CASSLAGQYEQYF,TGTGCCAGCTCGCTAGCGGGACAATACGAGCAGTACTTC
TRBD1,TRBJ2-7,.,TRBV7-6,CASSLEGQGPYEQYF,TGTGCCAGCAGCCTAGAAGGACAGGGCCCTTACGAGCAGTACTTC
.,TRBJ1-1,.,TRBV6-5,CASSYRQRYTEAFF,TGTGCCAGCAGTTATAGACAGAGATACACTGAAGCTTTCTTT
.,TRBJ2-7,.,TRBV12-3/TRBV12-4,CASSSDIRGKQYF,TGTGCCAGCAGTTCGGACATCCGTGGGAAGCAGTACTTC
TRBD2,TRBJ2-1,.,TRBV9,CASSVVPSTSGQAEQFF,TGTGCCAGCAGCGTAGTCCCTTCGACTAGCGGACAGGCGGAGCAGTTCTTC
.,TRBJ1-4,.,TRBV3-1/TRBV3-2,CASSPSVLVTNEKLFF,TGTGCCAGCAGCCCCTCAGTCCTCGTGACTAATGAAAAACTGTTTTTT
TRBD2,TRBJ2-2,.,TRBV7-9,CASSRLGGRNTGELFF,TGTGCCAGCAGCCGGTTGGGCGGGAGGAACACCGGGGAGCTGTTTTTT
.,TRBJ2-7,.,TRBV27,CASSSHYLSYEQYF,TGTGCCAGCAGTTCCCACTACCTTAGCTACGAGCAGTACTTC
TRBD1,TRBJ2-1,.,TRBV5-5,CASSWDRGVYEQFF,TGTGCCAGCAGCTGGGACAGGGGTGTCTATGAGCAGTTCTTC
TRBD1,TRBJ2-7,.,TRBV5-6,CANSLDGTGGEQYF,TGTGCCAACAGCTTGGATGGGACAGGCGGAGAGCAGTACTTC
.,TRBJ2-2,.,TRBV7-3,CASSLTGGGMSGELFF,TGTGCCAGCAGCTTAACGGGAGGCGGGATGAGCGGGGAGCTGTTTTTT
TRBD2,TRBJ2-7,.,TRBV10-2,CASSEAGTSGYEQYF,TGCGCCAGCAGTGAGGCCGGGACTAGCGGGTACGAGCAGTACTTC
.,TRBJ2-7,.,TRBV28,CASSGDRYEQYF,TGTGCCAGCAGTGGTGACAGGTACGAGCAGTACTTC
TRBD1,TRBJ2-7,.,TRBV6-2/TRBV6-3,CASSWWQGASEQYF,TGTGCCAGCAGTTGGTGGCAGGGGGCTAGCGAGCAGTACTTC
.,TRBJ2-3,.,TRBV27,CASSFAPLGGTDTQYF,TGTGCCAGCAGTTTCGCCCCGCTCGGAGGGACAGATACGCAGTATTTT
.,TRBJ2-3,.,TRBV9,CASSVGQSQGDTQYF,TGTGCCAGCAGCGTTGGACAGTCTCAGGGAGATACGCAGTATTTT
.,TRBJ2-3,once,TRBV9,CASSVQGATDTQYF,TGTGCCAGCAGCGTACAAGGAGCCACAGATACGCAGTATTTT
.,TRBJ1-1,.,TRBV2,CASSLPGVGSYTEAFF,TGTGCCAGCAGCCTACCGGGGGTGGGATCCTACACTGAAGCTTTCTTT
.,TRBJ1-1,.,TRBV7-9,CASSLAFGVEAFF,TGTGCCAGCAGCTTAGCGTTCGGGGTTGAAGCTTTCTTT
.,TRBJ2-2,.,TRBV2,CASSNNRATGELFF,TGTGCCAGCAGTAACAACAGGGCAACCGGGGAGCTGTTTTTT
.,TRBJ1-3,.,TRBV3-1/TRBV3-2,CASSPDRTSGNTIYF,TGTGCCAGCAGCCCCGACAGGACCTCTGGAAACACCATATATTTT
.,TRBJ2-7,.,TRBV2,CASSDIILLVYF,TGTGCCAGCAGCGACATAATTCTTTTGGTGTACTTC
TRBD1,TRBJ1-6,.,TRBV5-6,CASSLALSRTGWDSPLHF,TGTGCCAGCAGCTTGGCCCTATCTAGGACAGGGTGGGATTCACCCCTCCACTTT